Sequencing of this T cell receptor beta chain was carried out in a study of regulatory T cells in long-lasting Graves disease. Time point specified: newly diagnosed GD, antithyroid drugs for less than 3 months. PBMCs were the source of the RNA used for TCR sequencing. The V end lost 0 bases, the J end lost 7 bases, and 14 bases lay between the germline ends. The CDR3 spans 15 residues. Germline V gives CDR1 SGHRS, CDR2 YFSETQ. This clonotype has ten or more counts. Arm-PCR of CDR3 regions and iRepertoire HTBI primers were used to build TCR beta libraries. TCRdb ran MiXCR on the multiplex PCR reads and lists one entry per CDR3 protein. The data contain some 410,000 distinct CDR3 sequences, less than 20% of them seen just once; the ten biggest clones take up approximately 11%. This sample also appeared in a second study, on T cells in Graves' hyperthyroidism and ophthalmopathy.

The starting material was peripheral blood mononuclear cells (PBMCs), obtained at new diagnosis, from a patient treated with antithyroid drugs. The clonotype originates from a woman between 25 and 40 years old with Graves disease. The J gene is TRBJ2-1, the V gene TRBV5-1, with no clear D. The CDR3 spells CASSLAVVEKNEQFF. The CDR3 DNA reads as TGCGCCAGCAGCTTGGCCGTGGTAGAAAAGAATGAGCAGTTCTTC.